These 15 T cell receptor beta chains were sequenced from one sample in a study of blood T cell repertoires in COVID-19. The repertoire was sequenced with immunoSEQ multiplex PCR; TCRdb's copy has only in-frame clones and lacks some. This sample carries about 150,000 clones, approximately 80% of them seen once, and the ten largest clones take 2.5% to 3.5%. Sequences were obtained from peripheral blood. Every receptor here comes from an older woman with acute or convalescent COVID-19.

The chain joins TRBV12-3 or TRBV12-4 to TRBJ1-1; D is unclear. The CDR3 contains 12 residues. The V gene lost 6 bases and the J gene lost 12 bases, with 17 bases spanning the gap. The CDR3 DNA sequence: TGTGCCAGCAGCCTCCGGGATGCAGATACTTTCTTT. The encoded protein is CASSLRDADTFF.

This clone turned up a few times. The V and J genes are TRBV6-4 and TRBJ1-5; D might be TRBD1 (5 bases). This CDR3 is built from 14 residues. V lost 5 bases and J lost 11, with 19 bases in between. The germline CDR1 and CDR2 sequences are MRHNA and SNTAGT. The DNA of the CDR3 is TGTGCCAGCAGTCCTGGGACTGGGATGGGTGCCCAGCATTTT. Amino acid sequence: CASSPGTGMGAQHF.

This chain uses TRBV30 with TRBJ1-2, with 8 bases fitting TRBD1. The V segment lost 5 bases and the J segment 9 bases; nucleotides outside the gene matches: 5. CDR1 is GTSNPN, CDR2 SVGIG, per germline (reference sequence). This CDR3 contains 11 residues. The CDR3 bases are TGTGCCTGGGAAGGACAGGGAAGCTACACCTTC. Protein sequence: CAWEGQGSYTF.

The chain combines TRBV7-2 with TRBJ2-1, with 10 bases aligning to TRBD2. The CDR3 runs 15 residues. Losses at the gene ends were 5 bases for V and 4 bases for J; bases not matched to a gene: 5. From germline, CDR1 is SGHTA and CDR2 FQGNSA. DNA of the CDR3: TGTGCCAGCAGCCCCTGGACTAGCGGATACAATGAGCAGTTCTTC. The encoded protein is CASSPWTSGYNEQFF.

V is TRBV7-2 and J is TRBJ1-2; D gene unclear. Trimming took off 5 bases at V and 3 bases at J, with 7 bases between the two ends. Germline V gives CDR1 SGHTA, CDR2 FQGNSA. CDR3 length: 12 amino acids. In DNA form, the CDR3 reads TGTGCCAGCAGCCAGACACACTATGGCTACACCTTC. Translated: CASSQTHYGYTF.

V gene TRBV14 combines with J gene TRBJ1-6; perhaps TRBD1 as D (6 bases). The V and J ends lost 4 bases and 7 bases respectively, with 14 bases between them. This CDR3 contains 15 residues. CDR1 is SGHDN, CDR2 FVKESK, per germline. CDR3 nucleotide sequence: TGTGCCAGCAGCCGGCTGGGACACGCAAATTCACCCCTCCACTTT. It encodes CASSRLGHANSPLHF.

This clone was detected a few times. V gene TRBV15 combines with J gene TRBJ2-7, with a possible D match to TRBD1 (5 bases). The CDR3 is made up of 14 amino acids. Germline loops: CDR1 LNHNV, CDR2 YYDKDF (reference sequence). Trimming cost V 1 base and J 6 bases, with 13 bases left between them. DNA for the CDR3: TGTGCCACCAGCAGAGGCCAGGGATACGGCGAGCAGTACTTC. Protein sequence: CATSRGQGYGEQYF.

This clone was seen a handful of times. The V call is TRBV4-3, the J call TRBJ2-3; D perhaps matches TRBD2 (6 bases). V was pared by 0 bases and J by 4 bases, with 17 bases between. In germline, CDR1 is LGHNA, CDR2 YSLEER. The CDR3 has 17 residues. The CDR3 DNA sequence: TGCGCCAGCAGCCAAGATTGGGGACGGGGGTACGCAGATACGCAGTATTTT. The encoded protein is CASSQDWGRGYADTQYF.

This clone was seen a handful of times. V is TRBV4-1 and J is TRBJ2-7; 7 bases line up with TRBD1. V was clipped by 3 bases and J by 3 bases; unmatched bases: 8. The CDR3 contains 15 residues. Germline V gene lookup returns CDR1 MGHRA and CDR2 YSYEKL. The CDR3 sequence: CASSQVGGGLYEQYF. DNA for the CDR3: TGCGCCAGCAGCCAGGTAGGGGGCGGGCTCTACGAGCAGTACTTC.

This clone was counted a single time. The genes are TRBV9 and TRBJ1-1, with D perhaps TRBD1 (5 bases). Germline-derived CDR1 and CDR2 are SGDLS and YYNGEE. The CDR3 sequence is 14 residues long. Trimming took off 2 bases at V and 5 bases at J, with 13 bases between the two ends. The CDR3 is CASSVGQGGTEAFF. In DNA, the CDR3 is TGTGCCAGCAGCGTCGGCCAGGGAGGGACTGAAGCTTTCTTT.

This chain connects TRBV19 to TRBJ1-2; 9 bases fit TRBD1. The CDR3 is 15 residues long. CDR1 LNHDA and CDR2 SQIVND come from the germline V gene (reference sequence). Unmatched junction bases numbered 10, after V lost 6 bases and J lost 5 bases. CDR3 bases: TGTGCCAGTAGAGGGGGACAGGGACCTCCATATGGCTACACCTTC. Translating gives CASRGGQGPPYGYTF.

This clone was seen only once. The chain is built from TRBV2 and TRBJ2-6; 7 bases align to TRBD1. CDR3 size: 15 residues. The ends lost 6 bases at V and 2 bases at J; junction bases unmatched: 4. In germline, CDR1 is SNHLY, CDR2 FYNNEI. CDR3 loop: CASRVGGTGANVLTF. In DNA, the CDR3 is TGTGCCAGCAGGGTAGGGGGCACTGGGGCCAACGTCCTGACTTTC. The full variable domain, with the rest looked up from reference TRBV2 and TRBJ2-6, is EPEVTQTPSHQVTQMGQEVILRCVPISNHLYFYWYRQILGQKVEFLVSFYNNEISEKSEIFDDQFSVERPDGSNFTLKIRSTKLEDSAMYFCASRVGGTGANVLTFGAGSRLTVL.

The sample holds a few counts of this clone. The chain combines TRBV7-2 with TRBJ2-7, with 7 bases that match TRBD1. CDR1 is SGHTA, CDR2 FQGNSA, per germline. The CDR3 has 14 amino acids. The V segment lost 5 bases and the J segment 6 bases; nucleotides outside the gene matches: 10. CDR3 DNA sequence: TGTGCCAGCAGCCCTCGACAGGGTAGGGGCGAGCAGTACTTC. Amino acids: CASSPRQGRGEQYF.

This clone was observed a single time. The chain combines TRBV5-1 with TRBJ1-3; the match to TRBD1 covers 8 bases. This CDR3 is built from 18 residues. Per germline, CDR1 SGHRS and CDR2 YFSETQ. The V segment lost 2 bases and the J segment 2 bases; nucleotides outside the gene matches: 12. This chain's CDR3 is CASSFSRAEQGAGNTIYF. The CDR3 DNA is TGCGCCAGCAGCTTCTCGAGGGCAGAACAGGGGGCTGGAAACACCATATATTTT.

The chain has TRBV9 and TRBJ2-1, with 8 bases identical to TRBD2. Trimming removed 1 base from V and 9 bases from J; junction bases left unmatched: 9. CDR3 size: 15 residues. Germline lookup yields CDR1 SGDLS and CDR2 YYNGEE. The CDR3 region has the DNA TGTGCCAGCAGCGTACTAGCGGGTCTGATAAGTGAGCAGTTCTTC. Protein product: CASSVLAGLISEQFF. The variable domain in full, with the rest retrieved from reference TRBV9 and TRBJ2-1, is DSGVTQTPKHLITATGQRVTLRCSPRSGDLSVYWYQQSLDQGLQFLIQYYNGEERAKGNILERFSAQQFPDLHSELNLSSLELGDSALYFCASSVLAGLISEQFFGPGTRLTVL.